This T cell receptor (beta chain) appears in the sequencing data of a study of technical replicates of blood from a few donors. The method was immunoSEQ multiplex PCR; TCRdb's version includes in-frame clones alone and lacks a portion of them. Of tens of thousands of clones in the sample, over 80% were seen once. CDR1 and CDR2 (germline): SSHAT, FNYEAQ (reference sequence). V shed 3 bases and J shed 6 bases, with 15 bases lying between them. CDR3 size: 15 residues. The rearrangement links TRBV7-7 to TRBJ2-1; D may be TRBD1 (6 bases). Material: T cells isolated from PBMCs. The source of this sequence is a human donor in good health. The CDR3 DNA follows: TGTGCCAGCAGCTTTTTGACAGGAGACAGCAATGAGCAGTTCTTC. This gives the protein CASSFLTGDSNEQFF. Looking up the rest from reference TRBV7-7 and TRBJ2-1 gives the full variable domain: GAGVSQSPRYKVTKRGQDVTLRCDPISSHATLYWYQQALGQGPEFLTYFNYEAQPDKSGLPSDRFSAERPEGSISTLTIQRTEQRDSAMYRCASSFLTGDSNEQFFGPGTRLTVL.